A selection of T cell receptor beta chains follows, all from one sample in a study of post-analysis software for immune sequencing data. TCRdb itself ran the PCR reads through MiXCR, one entry per CDR3 protein. The top ten hold 4% to 5% of the sample, which has about 770,000 distinct CDR3 sequences, under 60% seen once. The sample taken for sequencing was blood. The receptor set was obtained from a girl aged 10 to 17 with multiple sclerosis. CDR3s include the opening cysteine and the closing phenylalanine or tryptophan. D genes are given only for firm matches. The size of a clone is reported for some rows only, either as once, few or many, or as a class for expanded clones.

d_call,j_call,v_call,clone_size,cdr3_aa,cdr3_nt
TRBD1,TRBJ1-1,TRBV29-1,few,CSTTRQGAEAFF,TGCAGCACCACCCGACAGGGCGCTGAAGCTTTCTTT
TRBD1,TRBJ2-3,TRBV15,NA,CATSREGTGTTDTQYF,TGTGCCACCAGCAGAGAAGGGACAGGCACTACAGATACGCAGTATTTT
NA,TRBJ2-7,TRBV7-9,few,CASSPNNALGGYSYNEQYF,TGTGCCAGCAGCCCAAATAACGCTTTAGGCGGATACTCCTACAATGAGCAGTACTTC
TRBD1,TRBJ2-7,TRBV20-1,NA,CSAHRGRRVGEQYF,TGCAGTGCCCACAGGGGCCGAAGGGTCGGTGAGCAGTACTTC
NA,TRBJ1-2,TRBV12-3/TRBV12-4,once,CASSFYLRANYGYTF,TGTGCCAGCAGTTTTTACCTTAGAGCTAACTATGGCTACACCTTC
TRBD2,TRBJ2-1,TRBV5-1,NA,CASSPLAEGTYNEQFF,TGCGCCAGCAGCCCCCTAGCGGAGGGGACGTACAATGAGCAGTTCTTC
NA,TRBJ1-6,TRBV9,NA,CASSVGGALSPLHF,TGTGCCAGCAGCGTGGGGGGCGCGTTGTCACCCCTCCACTTT
NA,TRBJ2-7,TRBV11-1,NA,CASSFPGQYREQYF,TGTGCCAGCAGCTTTCCCGGGCAGTATCGCGAGCAGTACTTC
NA,TRBJ2-3,TRBV20-1,NA,CSARDSRAGDTQYF,TGCAGTGCTAGAGATTCGCGGGCGGGAGATACGCAGTATTTT
TRBD2,TRBJ2-7,TRBV7-8,once,CASSFVGGLAYYGPYEQYF,TGTGCCAGCAGCTTCGTAGGGGGACTAGCGTACTACGGGCCTTACGAGCAGTACTTC
TRBD2,TRBJ2-1,TRBV27,few,CASSLVHRLAKHNEQFF,TGTGCCAGCAGTTTAGTTCACAGACTAGCTAAACACAATGAGCAGTTCTTC
NA,TRBJ1-2,TRBV14,once,CASSQGIRDGNGYTF,TGTGCCAGCAGCCAAGGAATAAGGGATGGCAATGGCTACACCTTC
TRBD2,TRBJ2-5,TRBV5-1,NA,CASSLGLAGGAEYF,TGCGCCAGCAGCTTGGGTCTAGCGGGAGGGGCGGAGTACTTC
TRBD2,TRBJ2-1,TRBV15,NA,CATSRKNAGTSTNEQFF,TGTGCCACCAGCAGAAAAAACGCCGGGACTAGCACCAATGAGCAGTTCTTC
TRBD2,TRBJ2-1,TRBV3-1,NA,CASSQPRTSSYNEQFF,TGTGCCAGCAGCCAGCCCCGGACTAGCTCCTACAATGAGCAGTTCTTC
NA,TRBJ1-2,TRBV9,NA,CASSVEWRGTGGYTF,TGTGCCAGCAGCGTAGAATGGCGGGGTACTGGCGGCTACACCTTC
TRBD2,TRBJ2-1,TRBV5-1,once,CASSLASDLAGAEQFF,TGCGCCAGCAGCTTGGCCTCAGATCTAGCGGGAGCCGAGCAGTTCTTC
NA,TRBJ2-2,TRBV5-1,NA,CASSLVENTGELFF,TGCGCCAGCAGCTTGGTAGAGAACACCGGGGAGCTGTTTTTT
TRBD1,TRBJ2-1,TRBV29-1,NA,CSVEDETGGQNEQFF,TGCAGCGTTGAAGATGAGACAGGGGGCCAGAATGAGCAGTTCTTC
TRBD2,TRBJ2-1,TRBV11-1,few,CASSFQRLAGVNEQFF,TGTGCCAGCAGCTTTCAGCGACTAGCGGGAGTTAATGAGCAGTTCTTC
NA,TRBJ1-2,TRBV5-1,once,CASSLPLDNYGYTF,TGCGCCAGCAGCTTGCCGCTGGACAACTATGGCTACACCTTC
NA,TRBJ2-1,TRBV6-5,NA,CASSYSRDYLHNEQFF,TGTGCCAGCAGTTACTCGAGAGACTACCTTCACAATGAGCAGTTCTTC
NA,TRBJ2-7,TRBV5-1,few,CASSLWAETYEQYF,TGCGCCAGCAGCTTATGGGCGGAGACCTACGAGCAGTACTTC
NA,TRBJ1-1,TRBV15,NA,CATSNGDRGMFGAEAFF,TGTGCCACCAGCAATGGGGACCGGGGTATGTTCGGGGCTGAAGCTTTCTTT
NA,TRBJ1-2,TRBV7-2,NA,CASSPDRKRIYGYTF,TGTGCCAGCAGCCCAGACAGGAAAAGAATCTATGGCTACACCTTC
NA,TRBJ2-2,TRBV3-1,NA,CASSPELAGFGELFF,TGTGCCAGCAGTCCAGAACTAGCCGGGTTCGGGGAGCTGTTTTTT
TRBD2,TRBJ2-7,TRBV6-1,NA,CASSETGTSLGEQYF,TGTGCCAGCAGTGAAACTGGGACTAGCCTCGGTGAGCAGTACTTC
NA,TRBJ2-7,TRBV11-2,NA,CASSLKGVGANSYEQYF,TGTGCCAGCAGCTTAAAGGGTGTTGGGGCAAACTCCTACGAGCAGTACTTC
TRBD2,TRBJ2-1,TRBV7-9,NA,CASSSSPQRELHNEQFF,TGTGCCAGCAGCTCAAGCCCCCAGCGGGAGCTCCACAATGAGCAGTTCTTC
NA,TRBJ2-5,TRBV20-1,NA,CSQVRDTGKLGETQYF,TGCAGTCAGGTCCGGGACACCGGAAAATTAGGGGAGACCCAGTACTTC
NA,TRBJ2-3,TRBV5-1,NA,CASSIGIGQSTDTQYF,TGCGCCAGCAGCATAGGGATAGGGCAGAGCACAGATACGCAGTATTTT
TRBD1,TRBJ2-5,TRBV15,NA,CAASRVRTGGWVGTQYF,TGTGCCGCCAGCAGGGTTCGGACAGGGGGTTGGGTTGGGACCCAGTACTTC
NA,TRBJ2-5,TRBV28,once,CASIGAFRETQYF,TGTGCCAGCATAGGGGCGTTCAGGGAGACCCAGTACTTC
NA,TRBJ2-1,TRBV10-3,few,CAISQGSYNEQFF,TGTGCCATCAGCCAGGGCTCCTACAATGAGCAGTTCTTC
NA,TRBJ2-7,TRBV7-9,few,CASSLAGLEGEQYF,TGTGCCAGCAGCTTAGCTGGCCTTGAGGGGGAGCAGTACTTC
TRBD1,TRBJ2-5,TRBV20-1,few,CSARDFRPGQGATQYF,TGCAGTGCTAGAGATTTTCGTCCGGGACAGGGGGCGACCCAGTACTTC
TRBD1,TRBJ2-7,TRBV27,few,CASSSEGASTREQYF,TGTGCCAGCAGTTCCGAGGGGGCGTCAACTCGCGAGCAGTACTTC
TRBD1,TRBJ2-7,TRBV6-1,NA,CATIPGTGGVYEQYF,TGTGCCACCATCCCCGGGACAGGGGGCGTCTACGAGCAGTACTTC
NA,TRBJ2-7,TRBV5-1,NA,CASSLLEGRGTYEQYF,TGCGCCAGCAGCTTACTCGAGGGGCGGGGCACCTACGAGCAGTACTTC
NA,TRBJ1-2,TRBV9,few,CASSVDRFGYTF,TGCGCCAGCAGCGTAGACAGGTTTGGCTACACCTTC
NA,TRBJ2-6,TRBV11-2,few,CASSPGTYSGANVLTF,TGTGCCAGCAGCCCAGGGACTTACTCTGGGGCCAACGTCCTGACTTTC
NA,TRBJ2-4,TRBV20-1,NA,CSARRSGIQYF,TGCAGTGCTAGAAGAAGCGGCATTCAGTACTTC
TRBD2,TRBJ2-1,TRBV30,NA,CAWSPLAGSYNEQFF,TGTGCCTGGAGTCCTCTAGCGGGATCCTACAATGAGCAGTTCTTC
NA,TRBJ2-7,TRBV27,NA,CASSGSRAWDEQYF,TGTGCCAGTTCGGGGTCCAGGGCGTGGGACGAGCAGTACTTC
NA,TRBJ1-2,TRBV20-1,few,CSARDQYYGYTF,TGCAGTGCTAGAGACCAATACTATGGCTACACCTTC